This record covers a single TCR beta chain. Its target is unknown. MiXCR, applied by TCRdb to the reads, yields one record per CDR3 protein. The sample lists 450,000 to 550,000 distinct CDR3 sequences, approximately 15% seen once, with 24% in the top ten. The germline gives CDR1 KGHDR, CDR2 SFDVKD. The CDR3 consists of 13 residues. V was clipped by 5 bases and J by 8 bases, with 14 bases between them. The source of the sample is a study of T cell repertoires in cytomegalovirus infection. Study-level points and caveats: Summed public TCR beta family frequency identified CMV carriers bearing the relevant HLA.

This clonotype originated in a human donor in good health (CMV status not recorded). Some clones in this sample may be carry-over from other donors' samples. The sequenced material came from CD8+ T cells from PBMCs. The chain couples TRBV24-1 to TRBJ1-2; weak D call: TRBD1 (6 bases). The CDR3 nucleotides read TGTGCCACCAGTGGATCAGGGGCGGGCGGCTACACCTTC. Protein product: CATSGSGAGGYTF.